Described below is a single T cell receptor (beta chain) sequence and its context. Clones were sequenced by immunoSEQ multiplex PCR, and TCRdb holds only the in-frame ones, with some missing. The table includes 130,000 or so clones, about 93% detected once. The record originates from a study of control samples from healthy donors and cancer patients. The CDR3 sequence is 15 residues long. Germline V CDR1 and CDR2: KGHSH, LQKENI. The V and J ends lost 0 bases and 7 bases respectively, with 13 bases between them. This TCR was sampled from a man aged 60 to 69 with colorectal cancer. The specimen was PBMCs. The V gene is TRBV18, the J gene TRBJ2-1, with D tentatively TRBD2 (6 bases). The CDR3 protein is CASSPPEGLGNEQFF. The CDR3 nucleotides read TGTGCCAGCTCACCACCGGAGGGTTTGGGTAATGAGCAGTTCTTC.